This T cell receptor beta chain is drawn from a study of T cells in narcolepsy. V was clipped by 4 bases and J by 1 base; unmatched bases: 4. Germline V gene data show CDR1 as MNHEY and CDR2 as SMNVEV (reference sequence). The CDR3 runs 18 residues. Profiled with immunoSEQ multiplex PCR; TCRdb holds only in-frame clones, not every one. The table has about 25,000 clones, roughly 80% seen once. The receptor comes from a human donor with narcolepsy. The material sequenced was CD45RA- memory CD4+ T cells from PBMCs. The rearrangement joins TRBV27 to TRBJ2-2; TRBD2 aligns across 15 bases. CDR3 coding DNA: TGTGCCAGCAGTTGGGGACTAGCGGGAGGACGGAACACCGGGGAGCTGTTTTTT. Translated, it gives CASSWGLAGGRNTGELFF.